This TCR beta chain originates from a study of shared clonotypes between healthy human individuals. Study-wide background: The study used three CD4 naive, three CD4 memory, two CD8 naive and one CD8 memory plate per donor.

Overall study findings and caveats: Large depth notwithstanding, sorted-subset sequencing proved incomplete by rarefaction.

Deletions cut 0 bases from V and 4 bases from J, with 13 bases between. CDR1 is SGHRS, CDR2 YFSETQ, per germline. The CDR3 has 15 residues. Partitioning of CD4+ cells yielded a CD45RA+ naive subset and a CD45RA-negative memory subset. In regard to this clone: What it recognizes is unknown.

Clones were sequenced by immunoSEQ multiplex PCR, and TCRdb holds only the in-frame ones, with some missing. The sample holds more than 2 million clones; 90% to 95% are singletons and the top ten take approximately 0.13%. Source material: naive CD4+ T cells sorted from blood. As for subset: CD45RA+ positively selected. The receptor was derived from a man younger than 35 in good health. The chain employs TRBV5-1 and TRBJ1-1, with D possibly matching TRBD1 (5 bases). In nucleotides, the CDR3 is TGCGCCAGCAGCTTGGGTAGGGGCGAGGGCACTGAAGCTTTCTTT. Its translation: CASSLGRGEGTEAFF.